These 2 T cell receptor beta chains share one sample of origin, sequenced in a study of identical twins. MiXCR, applied by TCRdb to the 5' RACE reads, yields one record per CDR3 protein. In the table there are 400,000 to 650,000 distinct CDR3 sequences, approximately 22% of which are singletons. This same sample was also part of a study on T cells expressing NK-cell markers.

The sample comprised CD4+ T cells sorted from blood. Receptor source: a woman aged 18 to 35 in good health.

The V call is TRBV5-1, the J call TRBJ2-1, with 9 bases that match TRBD1. The CDR3 runs to 15 residues. Germline V gene sequence: CDR1 SGHRS, CDR2 YFSETQ. The ends lost 3 bases at V and 6 bases at J; junction bases unmatched: 7. CDR3 sequence: CASSSTGTGFNEQFF. The CDR3 nucleotides are TGCGCCAGCAGCTCCACCGGGACAGGGTTCAATGAGCAGTTCTTC.

This rearrangement joins TRBV29-1 to TRBJ2-1; D is possibly TRBD2 (6 bases). Germline loops: CDR1 SQVTM, CDR2 ANQGSEA. V lost 4 bases, J lost 3 bases, and 10 bases lay in between. This CDR3 contains 13 residues. The CDR3 sequence: CSVAGLFYNEQFF. In nucleotides, the CDR3 is TGCAGCGTTGCGGGACTTTTCTACAATGAGCAGTTCTTC.